This is a list of T cell receptor beta chains from one sample in a study of beta chain features in type 1 diabetes. The assay was immunoSEQ multiplex PCR, and TCRdb's table has in-frame clones only and misses some. The sample lists 150,000 to 190,000 clones; around a tenth were seen once. Input material: central memory CD4+ T cells from blood. Receptors originate from a man aged 25-40 years with type 1 diabetes. The CDR3 runs from the conserved cysteine through the conserved F or W. D genes are given only for firm matches. Size tells how often a clone was seen (once, few, many) or the class of an expanded clone, and some rows leave it out.

TRBV23-1	few	TRBJ2-5	.	CASRGHGQETQYF	TGCGCCAGCCGAGGACACGGCCAAGAGACCCAGTACTTC
TRBV7-2	few	TRBJ2-1	TRBD2	CASSFAPTSGRRNEQFF	TGTGCCAGCAGCTTCGCCCCGACTAGCGGGAGACGCAATGAGCAGTTCTTC
TRBV19	few	TRBJ2-1	.	CASSSTGEQFF	TGTGCCAGTAGTAGTACGGGTGAGCAGTTCTTC
TRBV30	few	TRBJ2-1	.	CAGYGGTGKDEQFF	TGTGCCGGATACGGGGGAACTGGGAAGGATGAGCAGTTCTTC
TRBV4-3	few	TRBJ2-2	.	CASSPYQARNTGELFF	TGCGCCAGCAGCCCATACCAGGCGAGGAACACCGGGGAGCTGTTTTTT
TRBV30	few	TRBJ1-3	.	CAWSGHRDSGNTIYF	TGTGCCTGGAGTGGACACCGGGACTCTGGAAACACCATATATTTT
TRBV7-2	.	TRBJ2-5	.	CASSLTSGQGGETQYF	TGTGCCAGCAGCTTAACCTCAGGGCAGGGTGGAGAGACCCAGTACTTC
TRBV2	few	TRBJ2-7	TRBD1	CASSAGTGSYEQYF	TGTGCCAGCAGCGCCGGGACAGGAAGCTACGAGCAGTACTTC
TRBV11-2	few	TRBJ1-1	.	CASSLGASLNTEAFF	TGTGCCAGCAGCTTAGGAGCAAGTCTGAACACTGAAGCTTTCTTT
TRBV30	.	TRBJ1-1	.	CAWSGGLGGDTEAFF	TGTGCCTGGAGTGGAGGTTTAGGAGGGGATACTGAAGCTTTCTTT